The TCR beta chain described here comes from a study of T cell responses to AZD1222 COVID-19 vaccine. Findings and caveats of the study: White British ancestry dominated among donors, who included more females, and clonal diversity was possibly underestimated.

On this clone itself: Its antigen is still unknown.

This table comes from immunoSEQ multiplex PCR, and its TCRdb copy is limited to in-frame clones, with some not included. The table records 120,000 to 150,000 clones, around nine tenths of them present only once. The source was peripheral blood, collected 28 days after the second AZD1222 dose. This TCR derives from an adult who received the AZD1222 COVID-19 vaccine.

The DNA of the CDR3 is TGCAGTGCTAGAGATTTAAACACCATATATTTT. Protein sequence: CSARDLNTIYF. The chain joins TRBV20-1 to TRBJ1-3; D uncertain. V was clipped by 0 bases and J by 6 bases, with 3 bases between them. Germline V gene data show CDR1 as DFQATT and CDR2 as SNEGSKA (reference sequence). The CDR3 has 11 amino acids.